This passage covers 32 T cell receptor beta chains from one sample sequenced in a study of blood T cell repertoires in COVID-19. Assay used: immunoSEQ multiplex PCR; TCRdb lists only in-frame clones, some missing. The data show about 140,000 clones, approximately 84% seen once. The sequenced sample consisted of peripheral blood. Every receptor here comes from a human donor in a cohort sampled during active COVID-19.

The V and J genes are TRBV24-1 and TRBJ2-3, with TRBD2 matching over 8 bases. Germline V lookup: CDR1 KGHDR, CDR2 SFDVKD. CDR3 length: 16 residues. Trimming took 4 bases from V and 7 from J; bases not matched to a gene: 12. The CDR3 loop reads CATSDRGAGGKNTQYF. CDR3 coding DNA: TGTGCCACCAGTGACCGGGGGGCGGGGGGTAAAAATACGCAGTATTTT.

This clone was detected only once. V usage is TRBV18 and J usage is TRBJ2-3; no clear D. This CDR3 comprises 15 residues. V was trimmed by 3 bases and J by 2 bases, leaving 12 bases between them. Germline CDR1 and CDR2: KGHSH and LQKENI. The CDR3 region has the DNA TGTGCCAGCTCACCGCGGCAGCTAAACACAGATACGCAGTATTTT. Protein sequence: CASSPRQLNTDTQYF.

This clone came up once. V usage is TRBV7-6 and J usage is TRBJ2-1; D perhaps matches TRBD1 (6 bases). Trimming took off 5 bases at V and 5 bases at J, with 16 bases between the two ends. The germline CDR1 and CDR2 sequences are SGHVS and FNYEAQ. There are 15 residues in the CDR3. CDR3 DNA sequence: TGTGCCAGCAGCCCTCCAACAGGGTCGGACAATGAGCAGTTCTTC. Translation: CASSPPTGSDNEQFF.

This chain uses TRBV5-1 with TRBJ2-1; the match to TRBD2 covers 8 bases. V shed 0 bases and J 6 bases; nucleotides not matched to a gene: 8. Germline V gene lookup returns CDR1 SGHRS and CDR2 YFSETQ. CDR3 length: 16 amino acids. CDR3 bases: TGCGCCAGCAGCTTGGAGGCGGGGGGATCTTTCAATGAGCAGTTCTTC. It is translated as CASSLEAGGSFNEQFF.

The CDR3 here is CASSEGPIAGETQYF. The CDR3 bases are TGTGCCAGCAGTGAGGGCCCTATTGCGGGGGAGACCCAGTACTTC. The chain employs TRBV6-1 and TRBJ2-5, with D maybe TRBD2 (6 bases). Germline-derived CDR1 and CDR2 are MNHNS and SASEGT. Trimming removed 3 bases from V and 5 bases from J, with 16 bases in between. This CDR3 region has 15 residues.

The genes are TRBV5-3 and TRBJ2-5, with 9 bases that match TRBD1. TRBV5-3 is recorded as an ORF, its role being uncertain. The CDR3 spans 17 residues. The trim removed 5 bases at V and 4 bases at J, leaving 15 bases unmatched. Written as DNA, the CDR3 is TGTGCCAGAAGGTGGGACAGGGTAAACAGCGAGGGAGAGACCCAGTACTTC. It codes for CARRWDRVNSEGETQYF.

The V and J genes are TRBV4-1 and TRBJ2-3; 10 bases are a match to TRBD2. Trimming cost V 3 bases and J 5 bases; bases outside gene matches: 8. The CDR3 consists of 16 residues. Germline CDR1 is MGHRA and CDR2 is YSYEKL. CDR3 residues: CASSQASGGVIDTQYF. CDR3 nucleotide sequence: TGCGCCAGCAGCCAGGCCAGCGGGGGGGTGATAGATACGCAGTATTTT.

This rearrangement joins TRBV10-3 to TRBJ1-1, with no clear D. V lost 5 bases to trimming and J lost 3 bases, with 19 bases between them. CDR3 length equals 16 residues. Germline V gene sequence: CDR1 ENHRY, CDR2 SYGVKD. The CDR3 nucleotides are TGTGCCATCAGTCGGAAGGAGCTCCTGAGGGACACTGAAGCTTTCTTT. This sequence encodes CAISRKELLRDTEAFF.

The rearrangement links TRBV14 to TRBJ1-3; TRBD1 might be the D (6 bases). Germline CDR1 is SGHDN and CDR2 is FVKESK. This CDR3 spans 14 amino acids. V was shortened by 5 bases and J by 3 bases, with 11 bases between the two germline ends. CDR3 sequence reads: CASSSRDIGNTIYF. The CDR3 region has the DNA TGTGCCAGCAGCTCCCGGGACATTGGAAACACCATATATTTT.

Here the CDR3 DNA reads TGTGCCAGCAGCCAGACAGGGCCGGGACTTTCCTACAATGAGCAGTTCTTC. Translated, it gives CASSQTGPGLSYNEQFF. The chain employs TRBV14 and TRBJ2-1; weak D call: TRBD1 (7 bases). Trimming pared 3 bases from V and 1 base from J, leaving 16 bases between. The germline V gene has CDR1 SGHDN and CDR2 FVKESK. The CDR3 is 17 amino acids.

The chain combines TRBV10-3 with TRBJ2-7, with D perhaps matching TRBD1 (5 bases). Germline V gene lookup returns CDR1 ENHRY and CDR2 SYGVKD. Trimming took 4 bases from V and 5 from J, leaving 12 bases between them. There are 13 residues in the CDR3. CDR3 loop: CAISVAGMDEQYF. The CDR3 DNA reads TGTGCCATCAGTGTGGCAGGGATGGACGAGCAGTACTTC.

The chain is built from TRBV14 and TRBJ2-5; the D gene is possibly TRBD2 (5 bases). Germline assignment: CDR1 SGHDN and CDR2 FVKESK. The CDR3 consists of 12 residues. Trimming took off 2 bases at V and 5 bases at J, with 6 bases between the two ends. CDR3 protein: CASSQWEETQYF. CDR3 DNA: TGTGCCAGCAGCCAATGGGAGGAGACCCAGTACTTC.

The chain uses TRBV15 and TRBJ1-1; no clear D. CDR3 length: 14 amino acids. Germline values: CDR1 LNHNV, CDR2 YYDKDF (reference sequence). The V end was cut by 1 base, the J end by 1 base, with 7 bases between. CDR3 sequence: CATSRGQANTEAFF. DNA for the CDR3: TGTGCCACCAGCAGAGGGCAGGCGAACACTGAAGCTTTCTTT.

This chain uses TRBV7-2 with TRBJ1-2, with D possibly TRBD1 on 6 matching bases. The V and J ends lost 5 bases and 3 bases respectively, with 10 bases between them. Germline CDR1 SGHTA, CDR2 FQGNSA. The CDR3 is 13 residues long. The DNA of the CDR3 is TGTGCCAGCAGCCAAACAGGGTACTATGGCTACACCTTC. Its protein is CASSQTGYYGYTF.

The chain links TRBV5-5 to TRBJ2-7; perhaps TRBD2 as D (5 bases). The germline gives CDR1 SGHKS, CDR2 YYEKEE (reference sequence). V lost 0 bases and J 3 bases, leaving 10 bases between the germline ends. The CDR3 covers 14 residues. CDR3 bases: TGTGCCAGCAGCTTGGGGCAGCGGATCTACGAGCAGTACTTC. Amino acid sequence: CASSLGQRIYEQYF.

The rearrangement links TRBV6-5 to TRBJ2-2; D not resolved. CDR1 MNHEY and CDR2 SVGAGI come from the germline V gene. The V end lost 0 bases, the J end lost 2 bases, and 10 bases lay between the germline ends. CDR3 size: 16 residues. The CDR3 DNA reads TGTGCCAGCAGTTACTCAGGCGGATCCAACACCGGGGAGCTGTTTTTT. It is translated as CASSYSGGSNTGELFF.

The rearrangement links TRBV5-5 to TRBJ2-1; 10 nucleotides line up with TRBD2. The CDR3 spans 15 residues. The V gene end was trimmed by 0 bases and the J gene end by 7 bases; junction bases not matched to a gene: 4. Germline-derived CDR1 and CDR2 are SGHKS and YYEKEE (reference sequence). CDR3 DNA: TGTGCCAGCAGCTTGGTCCAGCGGGAGGGGAATGAGCAGTTCTTC. It is translated as CASSLVQREGNEQFF.

The chain links TRBV6-5 to TRBJ1-1; 8 bases line up with TRBD1. The CDR3 contains 14 residues. V lost 6 bases and J lost 4; bases outside the gene matches: 7. Germline assignment: CDR1 MNHEY and CDR2 SVGAGI. CDR3 amino acids: CASRMDRVVTEAFF. The CDR3 DNA follows: TGTGCCAGCAGGATGGACAGGGTTGTCACTGAAGCTTTCTTT.

The chain couples TRBV5-1 to TRBJ1-2, with 7 nucleotides matching TRBD1. Germline lookup yields CDR1 SGHRS and CDR2 YFSETQ. The CDR3 is made up of 15 amino acids. Trimming took 3 bases from V and 2 from J; bases not matched to a gene: 7. The CDR3 sequence: CASSSNPDRNYGYTF. The CDR3, as DNA: TGCGCCAGCAGCTCAAACCCGGACAGGAACTATGGCTACACCTTC.

This chain joins TRBV5-1 and TRBJ2-7; perhaps TRBD2 as D (7 bases). V lost 3 bases to trimming and J lost 2 bases, with 12 bases between them. Germline V gene lookup returns CDR1 SGHRS and CDR2 YFSETQ. The CDR3 contains 14 residues. The CDR3 protein is CASSSSGGPYEQYF. The CDR3 region has the DNA TGCGCCAGCAGCTCGTCGGGGGGCCCCTACGAGCAGTACTTC. Drawing the rest from reference TRBV5-1 and TRBJ2-7, the complete variable domain is KAGVTQTPRYLIKTRGQQVTLSCSPISGHRSVSWYQQTPGQGLQFLFEYFSETQRNKGNFPGRFSGRQFSNSRSEMNVSTLELGDSALYLCASSSSGGPYEQYFGPGTRLTVT.

The chain uses TRBV11-2 and TRBJ2-3; a possible D gene is TRBD2 (7 bases). Trimming stripped 4 bases from V and 4 bases from J, with 9 bases between. This CDR3 contains 13 residues. Germline V CDR1 and CDR2: SGHAT, FQNNGV. The CDR3 is CASSWGGPDTQYF. CDR3 bases: TGTGCCAGCAGCTGGGGGGGGCCAGATACGCAGTATTTT.

The rearrangement links TRBV7-2 to TRBJ2-3; 11 bases match TRBD1. Germline CDR1 is SGHTA and CDR2 is FQGNSA. V shed 3 bases, J shed 3 bases, and the junction held 2 bases outside the gene matches. CDR3 length equals 15 residues. CDR3 nucleotides: TGTGCCAGCAGCTTGGACAGGGGGCGGACAGATACGCAGTATTTT. Translation gives CASSLDRGRTDTQYF. Supplemented by reference TRBV7-2 and TRBJ2-3, the full variable domain reads GAGVSQSPSNKVTEKGKDVELRCDPISGHTALYWYRQSLGQGLEFLIYFQGNSAPDKSGLPSDRFSAERTGGSVSTLTIQRTQQEDSAVYLCASSLDRGRTDTQYFGPGTRLTVL.

The chain links TRBV12-3 or TRBV12-4 to TRBJ1-2, with 7 bases fitting TRBD1. Trimming at V came to 6 bases and at J to 3 bases, leaving 1 base not matched to a gene. This CDR3 region has 12 residues. CDR3 sequence reads: CASSDRDYGYTF. CDR3 nucleotides: TGTGCCAGCAGCGACAGGGACTATGGCTACACCTTC.

The chain carries TRBV5-6 and TRBJ1-2; 7 bases line up with TRBD1. Germline CDR1 and CDR2: SGHDT and YYEEEE. CDR3 length: 15 amino acids. Losses at the gene ends were 0 bases for V and 4 bases for J; bases not matched to a gene: 6. The CDR3 bases are TGTGCCAGCAGCTTGGAAGGGGGCCACATCTATGGCTACACCTTC. Translated: CASSLEGGHIYGYTF.

The chain combines TRBV28 with TRBJ2-2; 7 nucleotides align to TRBD1. There are 14 residues in the CDR3. V was clipped by 6 bases and J by 5 bases; unmatched bases: 6. CDR1 is MDHEN, CDR2 SYDVKM, per germline. In DNA form, the CDR3 reads TGTGCCAGCAGGCCCGGGACAGAAACCGGGGAGCTGTTTTTT. It codes for CASRPGTETGELFF.

This chain uses TRBV29-1 with TRBJ2-7; possibly TRBD1 for D (6 bases). The V gene lost 0 bases and the J gene lost 6 bases, with 12 bases spanning the gap. There are 13 residues in the CDR3. In germline, CDR1 is SQVTM, CDR2 ANQGSEA. CDR3 region: CSVEEPGVREQYF. The CDR3 DNA is TGCAGCGTTGAAGAGCCAGGGGTACGCGAGCAGTACTTC.

The chain recombines TRBV19 with TRBJ2-1; 9 bases agree with TRBD1. Unmatched junction bases numbered 9, after V lost 4 bases and J lost 8 bases. The CDR3 is 15 amino acids. Germline CDR1 reads LNHDA; CDR2 reads SQIVND (reference sequence). CDR3 nucleotides: TGTGCCAGTAGTACCGAAAGGACAGGGGTCTATGAGCAGTTCTTC. This translates into CASSTERTGVYEQFF.

The genes are TRBV3-1 (or the pseudogene TRBV3-2) and TRBJ2-1; D perhaps matches TRBD2 (5 bases). This CDR3 region has 12 residues. V dropped 3 bases and J dropped 7 bases, with 7 bases sitting between them. Germline values: CDR1 LGHDT, CDR2 YNNKEL (reference sequence). The CDR3 nucleotides read TGTGCCAGCAGCCAGTCGGGGAATGAGCAGTTCTTC. It encodes CASSQSGNEQFF.

This chain joins TRBV7-3 and TRBJ2-3; 7 nucleotides align to TRBD2. The CDR3 length is 15 residues. V dropped 2 bases and J dropped 2; count of bases not matched to a gene: 4. The germline CDR1 and CDR2 sequences are SGHTA and FQGTGA. The CDR3 DNA follows: TGTGCCAGCAGCTTACAGGGAGGGCCCACAGATACGCAGTATTTT. As protein: CASSLQGGPTDTQYF.

A few counts support this clone. The J gene is TRBJ1-2, the V gene TRBV7-9, with TRBD1 as a possible D gene (5 bases). In germline, CDR1 is SEHNR, CDR2 FQNEAQ (reference sequence). This CDR3 has 14 amino acids. The germline V and J ends were trimmed by 1 base and 8 bases, with 14 bases remaining between them. The CDR3 spells CASSLGGEASGYTF. In DNA form, the CDR3 reads TGTGCCAGCAGCTTAGGAGGGGAGGCTAGCGGCTACACCTTC.

The gene calls are TRBV4-2 and TRBJ1-3; no clear D. V lost 0 bases and J lost 4, with 10 bases in between. CDR1 and CDR2 from the germline V gene are LGHNA and YNFKEQ. This CDR3 region has 15 residues. The CDR3 loop reads CASSQEAARGNTIYF. In DNA, the CDR3 is TGTGCCAGCAGCCAAGAAGCGGCGAGGGGAAACACCATATATTTT.

The chain is built from TRBV4-2 and TRBJ2-2; 12 bases are a match to TRBD2. This CDR3 spans 18 amino acids. The trim removed 0 bases at V and 7 bases at J, leaving 9 bases unmatched. CDR1 is LGHNA, CDR2 YNFKEQ, per germline. CDR3 DNA: TGTGCCAGCAGCCAAGACCCTCTAGCGGGGGGGCCGGACGGGGAGCTGTTTTTT. Protein: CASSQDPLAGGPDGELFF.